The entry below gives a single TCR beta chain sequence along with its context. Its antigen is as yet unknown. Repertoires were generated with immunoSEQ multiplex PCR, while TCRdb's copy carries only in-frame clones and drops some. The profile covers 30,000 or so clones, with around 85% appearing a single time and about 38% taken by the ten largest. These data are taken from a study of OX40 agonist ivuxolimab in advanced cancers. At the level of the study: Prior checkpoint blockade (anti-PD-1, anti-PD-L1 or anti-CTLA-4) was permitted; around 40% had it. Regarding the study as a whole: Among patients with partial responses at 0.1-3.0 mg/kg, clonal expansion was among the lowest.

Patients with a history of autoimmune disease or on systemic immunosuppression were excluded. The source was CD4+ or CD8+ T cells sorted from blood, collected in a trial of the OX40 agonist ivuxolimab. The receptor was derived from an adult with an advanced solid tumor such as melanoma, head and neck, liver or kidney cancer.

The CDR3 here is CASSPPGNTEAFF. The CDR3 region has the DNA TGTGCCAGCAGCCCCCCGGGGAACACTGAAGCTTTCTTT. V and J are TRBV4-2 and TRBJ1-1; D unresolved. The germline V gene has CDR1 LGHNA and CDR2 YNFKEQ. The CDR3 totals 13 residues. V dropped 4 bases and J dropped 1 base, with 7 bases sitting between them.